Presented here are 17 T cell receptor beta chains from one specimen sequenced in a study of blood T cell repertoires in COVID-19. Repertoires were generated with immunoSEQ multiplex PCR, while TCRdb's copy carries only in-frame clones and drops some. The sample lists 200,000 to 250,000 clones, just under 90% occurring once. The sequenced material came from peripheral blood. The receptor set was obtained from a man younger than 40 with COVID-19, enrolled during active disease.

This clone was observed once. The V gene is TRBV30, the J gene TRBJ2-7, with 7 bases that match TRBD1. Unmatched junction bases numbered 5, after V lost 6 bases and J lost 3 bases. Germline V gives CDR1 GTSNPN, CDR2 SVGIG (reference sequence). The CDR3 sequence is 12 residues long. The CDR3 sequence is CACRDSHYEQYF. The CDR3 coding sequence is TGTGCCTGCCGGGACAGCCACTACGAGCAGTACTTC.

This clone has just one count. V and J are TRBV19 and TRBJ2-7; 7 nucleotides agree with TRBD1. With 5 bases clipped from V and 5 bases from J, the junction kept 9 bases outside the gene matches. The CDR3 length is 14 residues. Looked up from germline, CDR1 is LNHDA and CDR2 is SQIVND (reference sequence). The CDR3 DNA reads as TGTGCCAGTAGTCCCTTAGACAGGGTCCACGAGCAGTACTTC. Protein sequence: CASSPLDRVHEQYF. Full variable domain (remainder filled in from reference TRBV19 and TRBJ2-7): DGGITQSPKYLFRKEGQNVTLSCEQNLNHDAMYWYRQDPGQGLRLIYYSQIVNDFQKGDIAEGYSVSREKKESFPLTVTSAQKNPTAFYLCASSPLDRVHEQYFGPGTRLTVT.

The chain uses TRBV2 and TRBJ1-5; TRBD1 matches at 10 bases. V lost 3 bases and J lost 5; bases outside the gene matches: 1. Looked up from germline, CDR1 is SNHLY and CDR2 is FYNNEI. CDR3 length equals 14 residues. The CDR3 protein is CASSEGQGYQPQHF. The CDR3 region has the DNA TGTGCCAGCAGTGAGGGACAGGGGTATCAGCCCCAGCATTTT.

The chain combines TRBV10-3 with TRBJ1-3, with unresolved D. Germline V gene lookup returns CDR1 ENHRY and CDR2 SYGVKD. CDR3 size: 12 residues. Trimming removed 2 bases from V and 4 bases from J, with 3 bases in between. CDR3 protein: CAISELGNTIYF. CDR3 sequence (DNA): TGTGCCATCAGTGAGCTAGGAAACACCATATATTTT.

The DNA of the CDR3 is TGTGCCAGCAGCCAAGGGGGCGTATCCTACAATGAGCAGTTCTTC. Translated, it gives CASSQGGVSYNEQFF. This chain connects TRBV7-9 to TRBJ2-1, with 7 bases aligning to TRBD1. The CDR3 spans 15 residues. From germline, CDR1 is SEHNR and CDR2 FQNEAQ (reference sequence). After removal of 5 bases from V and 1 base from J, the junction contained 5 bases not matched to a gene.

The CDR3 DNA sequence: TGTGCCAGTAGTCGAGCCTCGCTGTACTATGGCTACACCTTC. Residues: CASSRASLYYGYTF. The chain has TRBV19 and TRBJ1-2, with D unclear. The CDR3 extends over 14 amino acids. V lost 5 bases, J lost 3 bases, and 13 bases lay in between. Germline lookup yields CDR1 LNHDA and CDR2 SQIVND (reference sequence).

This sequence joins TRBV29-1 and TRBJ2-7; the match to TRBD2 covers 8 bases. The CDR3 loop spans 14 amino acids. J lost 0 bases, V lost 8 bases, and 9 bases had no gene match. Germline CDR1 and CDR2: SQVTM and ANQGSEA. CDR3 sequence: CSITTSGSSYEQYF. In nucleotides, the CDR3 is TGCAGCATAACCACTAGCGGTAGCTCCTACGAGCAGTACTTC.

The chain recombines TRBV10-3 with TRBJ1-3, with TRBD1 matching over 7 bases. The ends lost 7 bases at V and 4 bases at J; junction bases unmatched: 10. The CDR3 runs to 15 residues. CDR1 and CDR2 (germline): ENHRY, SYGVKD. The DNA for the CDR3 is TGTGCCATCACCACCTCACAGGGGCTAGGAAACACCATATATTTT. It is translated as CAITTSQGLGNTIYF.

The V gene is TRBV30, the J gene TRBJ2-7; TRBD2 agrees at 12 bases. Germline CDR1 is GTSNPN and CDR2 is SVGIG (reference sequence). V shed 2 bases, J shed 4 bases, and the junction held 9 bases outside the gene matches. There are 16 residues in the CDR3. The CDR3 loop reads CAWSTGLAGLRYEQYF. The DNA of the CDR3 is TGTGCCTGGAGTACCGGACTAGCGGGATTAAGATACGAGCAGTACTTC.

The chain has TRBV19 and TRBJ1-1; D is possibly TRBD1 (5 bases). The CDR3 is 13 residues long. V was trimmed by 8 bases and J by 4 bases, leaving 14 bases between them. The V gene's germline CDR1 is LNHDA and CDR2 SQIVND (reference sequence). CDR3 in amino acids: CASDSRVPTEAFF. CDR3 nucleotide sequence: TGTGCCAGTGACTCCAGGGTTCCCACTGAAGCTTTCTTT.

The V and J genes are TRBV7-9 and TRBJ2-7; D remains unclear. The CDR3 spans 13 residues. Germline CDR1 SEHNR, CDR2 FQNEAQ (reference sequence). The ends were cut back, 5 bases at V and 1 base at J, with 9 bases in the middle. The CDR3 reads CASSREVSYEQYF. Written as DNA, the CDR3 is TGTGCCAGCAGCCGAGAGGTTTCCTACGAGCAGTACTTC.

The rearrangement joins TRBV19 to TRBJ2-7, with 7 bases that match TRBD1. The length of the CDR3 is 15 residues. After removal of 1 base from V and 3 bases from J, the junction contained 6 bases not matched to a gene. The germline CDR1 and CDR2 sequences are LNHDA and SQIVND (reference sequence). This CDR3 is CASSIATGSVYEQYF. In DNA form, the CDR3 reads TGTGCCAGTAGTATAGCGACAGGGTCGGTCTACGAGCAGTACTTC. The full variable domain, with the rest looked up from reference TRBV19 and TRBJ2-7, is DGGITQSPKYLFRKEGQNVTLSCEQNLNHDAMYWYRQDPGQGLRLIYYSQIVNDFQKGDIAEGYSVSREKKESFPLTVTSAQKNPTAFYLCASSIATGSVYEQYFGPGTRLTVT.

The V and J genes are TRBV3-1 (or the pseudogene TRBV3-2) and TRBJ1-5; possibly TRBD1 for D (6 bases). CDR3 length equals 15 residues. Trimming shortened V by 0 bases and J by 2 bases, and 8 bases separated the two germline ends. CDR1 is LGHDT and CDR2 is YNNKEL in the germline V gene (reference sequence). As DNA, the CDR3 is TGTGCCAGCAGCCAAGACGCAGGGGGCAATCAGCCCCAGCATTTT. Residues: CASSQDAGGNQPQHF.

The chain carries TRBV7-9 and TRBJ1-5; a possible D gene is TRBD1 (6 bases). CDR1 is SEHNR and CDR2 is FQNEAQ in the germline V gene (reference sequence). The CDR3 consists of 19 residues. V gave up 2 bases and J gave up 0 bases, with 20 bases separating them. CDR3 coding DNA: TGTGCCAGCAGCTTAAATAGTCTGGACAGTCAATATAGCAATCAGCCCCAGCATTTT. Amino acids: CASSLNSLDSQYSNQPQHF.

The CDR3 is CASSLAQGFSGYTF. The CDR3 nucleotides are TGTGCCAGCAGCTTGGCTCAGGGATTTAGTGGCTACACCTTC. This chain uses TRBV5-4 with TRBJ1-2; possibly TRBD1 for D (5 bases). Germline V gene lookup returns CDR1 SGHNT and CDR2 YYREEE (reference sequence). Trimming pared 0 bases from V and 7 bases from J, leaving 13 bases between. The CDR3 extends over 14 amino acids. Complete variable domain (other parts from reference TRBV5-4 and TRBJ1-2): ETGVTQSPTHLIKTRGQQVTLRCSSQSGHNTVSWYQQALGQGPQFIFQYYREEENGRGNFPPRFSGLQFPNYSSELNVNALELDDSALYLCASSLAQGFSGYTFGSGTRLTVV.

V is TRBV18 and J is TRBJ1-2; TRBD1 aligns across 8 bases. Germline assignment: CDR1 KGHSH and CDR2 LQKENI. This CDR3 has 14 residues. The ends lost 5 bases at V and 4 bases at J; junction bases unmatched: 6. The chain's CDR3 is CASSAQGVGYGYTF. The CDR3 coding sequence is TGTGCCAGCTCAGCACAGGGGGTAGGCTATGGCTACACCTTC.

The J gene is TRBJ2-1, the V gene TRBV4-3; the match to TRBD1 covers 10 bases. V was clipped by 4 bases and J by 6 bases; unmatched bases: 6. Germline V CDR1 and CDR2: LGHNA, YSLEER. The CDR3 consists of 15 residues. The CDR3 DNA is TGCGCCAGCAGCCCCGACAGGGGGCTATCCAATGAGCAGTTCTTC. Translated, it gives CASSPDRGLSNEQFF.